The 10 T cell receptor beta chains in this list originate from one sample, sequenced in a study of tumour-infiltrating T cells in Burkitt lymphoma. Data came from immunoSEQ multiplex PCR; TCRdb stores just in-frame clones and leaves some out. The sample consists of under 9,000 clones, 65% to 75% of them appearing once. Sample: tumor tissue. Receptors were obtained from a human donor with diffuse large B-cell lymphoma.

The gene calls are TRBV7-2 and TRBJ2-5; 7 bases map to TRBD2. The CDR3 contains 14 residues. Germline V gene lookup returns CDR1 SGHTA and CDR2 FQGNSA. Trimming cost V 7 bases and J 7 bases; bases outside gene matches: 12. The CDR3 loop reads CASTISPSGLTQYF. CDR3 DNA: TGTGCCAGCACCATTTCCCCTAGCGGATTGACCCAGTACTTC.

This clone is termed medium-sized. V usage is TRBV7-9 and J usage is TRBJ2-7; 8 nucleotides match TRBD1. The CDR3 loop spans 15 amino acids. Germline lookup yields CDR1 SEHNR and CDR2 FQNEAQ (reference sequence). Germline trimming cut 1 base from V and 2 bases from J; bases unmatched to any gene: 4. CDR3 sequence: CASSLVGQGAYEQYF. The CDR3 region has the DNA TGTGCCAGCAGCTTAGTTGGACAGGGAGCCTACGAGCAGTACTTC.

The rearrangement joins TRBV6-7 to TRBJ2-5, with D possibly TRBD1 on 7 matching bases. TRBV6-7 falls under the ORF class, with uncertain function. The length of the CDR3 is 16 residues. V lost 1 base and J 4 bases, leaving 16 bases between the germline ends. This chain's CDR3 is CASSYYSRGRRETQYF. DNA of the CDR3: TGTGCCAGCAGTTACTATTCCAGGGGGAGGAGAGAGACCCAGTACTTC.

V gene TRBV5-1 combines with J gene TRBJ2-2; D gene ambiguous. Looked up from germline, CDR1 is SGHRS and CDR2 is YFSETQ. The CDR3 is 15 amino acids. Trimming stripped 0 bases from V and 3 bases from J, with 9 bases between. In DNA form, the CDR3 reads TGCGCCAGCAGCTTGGATCGAAGGGACACCGGGGAGCTGTTTTTT. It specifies CASSLDRRDTGELFF.

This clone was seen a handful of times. The CDR3 DNA reads TGTGCCAGCAGCTTATTGGAGACCCAGTACTTC. Translating it yields CASSLLETQYF. The chain is built from TRBV11-2 and TRBJ2-5, with unresolved D. Per germline, CDR1 SGHAT and CDR2 FQNNGV. Trimming shortened V by 2 bases and J by 5 bases, and 3 bases separated the two germline ends. The CDR3 length is 11 residues.

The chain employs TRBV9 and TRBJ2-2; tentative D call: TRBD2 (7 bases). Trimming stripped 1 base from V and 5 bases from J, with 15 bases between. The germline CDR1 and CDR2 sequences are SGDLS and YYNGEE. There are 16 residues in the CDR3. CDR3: CASSVRGGVETGELFF. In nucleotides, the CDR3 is TGTGCCAGCAGCGTAAGGGGGGGGGTCGAGACCGGGGAGCTGTTTTTT. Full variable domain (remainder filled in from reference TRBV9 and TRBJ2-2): DSGVTQTPKHLITATGQRVTLRCSPRSGDLSVYWYQQSLDQGLQFLIQYYNGEERAKGNILERFSAQQFPDLHSELNLSSLELGDSALYFCASSVRGGVETGELFFGEGSRLTVL.

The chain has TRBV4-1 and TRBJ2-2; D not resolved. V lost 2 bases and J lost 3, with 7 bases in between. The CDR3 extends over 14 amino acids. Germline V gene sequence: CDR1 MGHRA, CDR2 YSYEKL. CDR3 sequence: CASSQNPYTGELFF. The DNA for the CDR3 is TGCGCCAGCAGCCAAAACCCCTACACCGGGGAGCTGTTTTTT.

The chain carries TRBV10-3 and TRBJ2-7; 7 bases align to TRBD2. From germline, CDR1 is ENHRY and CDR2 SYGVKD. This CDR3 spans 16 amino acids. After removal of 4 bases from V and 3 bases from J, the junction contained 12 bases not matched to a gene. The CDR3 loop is CAISAVVGGRVYEQYF. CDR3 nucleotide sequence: TGTGCCATCAGTGCGGTGGTGGGGGGGAGAGTCTACGAGCAGTACTTC.

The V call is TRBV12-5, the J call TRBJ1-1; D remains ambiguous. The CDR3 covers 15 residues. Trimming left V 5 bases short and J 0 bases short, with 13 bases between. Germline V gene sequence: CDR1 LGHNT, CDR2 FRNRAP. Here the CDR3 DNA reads TGTGCTAGTGGTAGAGAGGACGGAATGAACACTGAAGCTTTCTTT. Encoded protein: CASGREDGMNTEAFF.

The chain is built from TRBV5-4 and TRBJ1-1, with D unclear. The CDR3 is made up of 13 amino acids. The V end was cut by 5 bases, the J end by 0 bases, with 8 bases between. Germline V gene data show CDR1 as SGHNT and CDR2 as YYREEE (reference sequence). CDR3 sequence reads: CASRLYVNTEAFF. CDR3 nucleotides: TGTGCCAGCAGATTGTATGTGAACACTGAAGCTTTCTTT.